Shown below are 26 T cell receptor beta chains from a single sample sequenced in a study of cytomegalovirus exposure and HLA in healthy donors. PCR was performed using 60 Vbeta and 13 Jbeta primers. Sequenced by immunoSEQ multiplex PCR; TCRdb stores in-frame clones only, minus some. The profile shows 140,000 or so clones, 66% of them singletons. The sequencing input was PBMCs. These receptors all come from a woman aged 55-70 years in good health and CMV-seronegative.

The chain couples TRBV27 to TRBJ2-4, with TRBD1 matching over 10 bases. The CDR3 has 16 amino acids. After removal of 5 bases from V and 0 bases from J, the junction contained 4 bases not matched to a gene. Germline CDR1 and CDR2: MNHEY and SMNVEV (reference sequence). In DNA, the CDR3 is TGTGCCAGCAGTCCCCGGGACAGGGGAGCCAAAAACATTCAGTACTTC. Its protein is CASSPRDRGAKNIQYF.

Note on this clone: One end of the junction varies from germline; a read error may be responsible. V and J are TRBV19 and TRBJ2-5, with TRBD1 matching over 8 bases. From germline, CDR1 is LNHDA and CDR2 SQIVND (reference sequence). The CDR3 contains 17 residues. CDR3 protein: CAISILGQGVGLETQYF. The DNA of the CDR3 is TGTGCCATTAGTATTCTTGGACAGGGCGTTGGGTTAGAGACCCAGTACTTC.

This clone was recorded only once. Compared with germline, one end of the junction differs, possibly owing to a read error. The chain links TRBV9 to TRBJ2-5; D might be TRBD2 (5 bases). The CDR3 is 15 residues long. Germline loops: CDR1 SGDLS, CDR2 YYNGEE. The CDR3 DNA sequence: TGTGCTAGCAGCGTAGTTCCGGGAACTCAAGAGACCCAGTACTTC. This translates into CASSVVPGTQETQYF.

The chain has TRBV4-2 and TRBJ1-2, with D tentatively TRBD1 (5 bases). Germline CDR1 is LGHNA and CDR2 is YNFKEQ. With 3 bases removed from V and 5 bases from J, the gap between germline ends came to 16 bases. This CDR3 is 15 amino acids long. CDR3 coding DNA: TGTGCCAGCAGCCAGGGTGCCCAGGGAGGGTATGGCTACACCTTC. Its translation: CASSQGAQGGYGYTF.

This clone was counted a few times. This chain uses TRBV27 with TRBJ1-5; 11 bases map to TRBD1. This CDR3 contains 19 residues. The germline V gene has CDR1 MNHEY and CDR2 SMNVEV (reference sequence). V lost 3 bases to trimming and J lost 6 bases; unmatched junction nucleotides: 16. The CDR3 DNA follows: TGTGCCAGCAGTTTGGCACCGTTGTCCGGACAGGGGGCGATTCAGCCCCAGCATTTT. This codes for CASSLAPLSGQGAIQPQHF.

V gene TRBV5-5 combines with J gene TRBJ2-7; 11 bases are a match to TRBD2. This CDR3 is built from 18 residues. Germline CDR1 SGHKS, CDR2 YYEKEE (reference sequence). V lost 4 bases to trimming and J lost 3 bases; unmatched junction nucleotides: 15. The CDR3 DNA is TGTGCCAGCAGCCCGGACGTACTAGCGGGGGTCGCCGTCTACGAGCAGTACTTC. This encodes CASSPDVLAGVAVYEQYF.

This clone was seen just once. The chain employs TRBV9 and TRBJ2-3; 8 bases map to TRBD2. The CDR3 is 15 amino acids. Germline V lookup: CDR1 SGDLS, CDR2 YYNGEE. After removal of 0 bases from V and 6 bases from J, the junction contained 6 bases not matched to a gene. CDR3 nucleotide sequence: TGTGCCAGCAGCGTAGATGCTAGCGGGTGGGATACGCAGTATTTT. Translation gives CASSVDASGWDTQYF. Drawing the rest from reference TRBV9 and TRBJ2-3, the complete variable domain is DSGVTQTPKHLITATGQRVTLRCSPRSGDLSVYWYQQSLDQGLQFLIQYYNGEERAKGNILERFSAQQFPDLHSELNLSSLELGDSALYFCASSVDASGWDTQYFGPGTRLTVL.

The sample holds a few counts of this clone. The chain recombines TRBV9 with TRBJ2-3; D unclear. Per the germline V gene, CDR1 is SGDLS and CDR2 is YYNGEE. The CDR3 sequence is 15 residues long. Trimming left V 0 bases short and J 2 bases short, with 10 bases between. The CDR3 is CASSVESALTDTQYF. The CDR3 nucleotides are TGTGCCAGCAGCGTAGAGAGCGCTCTCACAGATACGCAGTATTTT.

The chain couples TRBV6-5 to TRBJ2-5, with 9 bases aligning to TRBD1. Germline lookup yields CDR1 MNHEY and CDR2 SVGAGI. This CDR3 comprises 14 residues. Unmatched junction bases numbered 9, after V lost 2 bases and J lost 11 bases. CDR3 residues: CASSYGQGLGEQYF. The CDR3 DNA sequence: TGTGCCAGCAGTTACGGACAGGGGTTGGGGGAGCAGTACTTC.

This chain uses TRBV19 with TRBJ2-2; D call uncertain. CDR1 and CDR2 from the germline V gene are LNHDA and SQIVND (reference sequence). Trimming stripped 6 bases from V and 2 bases from J, with 10 bases between. The CDR3 covers 14 residues. The CDR3, as DNA: TGTGCCAGTAGCCACAACAGTAACACCGGGGAGCTGTTTTTT. Translated, it gives CASSHNSNTGELFF.

The chain has TRBV29-1 and TRBJ2-1, with D perhaps matching TRBD1 (6 bases). The CDR3 covers 14 residues. V lost 5 bases to trimming and J lost 0 bases, with 11 bases between them. The germline V gene has CDR1 SQVTM and CDR2 ANQGSEA. The CDR3 DNA sequence: TGCAGCGTTAGGACAGCCCGCTCCTACAATGAGCAGTTCTTC. It codes for CSVRTARSYNEQFF.

The chain recombines TRBV7-6 with TRBJ2-5; a weak D match, TRBD2 (5 bases). V was pared by 2 bases and J by 1 base, with 11 bases between. Germline V lookup: CDR1 SGHVS, CDR2 FNYEAQ. This CDR3 is built from 15 residues. The CDR3 region is CASSLSPLAQETQYF. The CDR3 DNA is TGTGCCAGCAGCTTATCCCCTCTAGCCCAAGAGACCCAGTACTTC.

The chain is built from TRBV5-4 and TRBJ2-6; possibly TRBD2 for D (6 bases). Germline V gene lookup returns CDR1 SGHNT and CDR2 YYREEE (reference sequence). V shed 2 bases and J shed 0 bases, with 12 bases lying between them. This CDR3 has 17 amino acids. In DNA form, the CDR3 reads TGTGCCAGCAGCTTCTCGACTAGTCCCTCTGGGGCCAACGTCCTGACTTTC. Its protein is CASSFSTSPSGANVLTF. Full variable domain (rest looked up from reference TRBV5-4 and TRBJ2-6): ETGVTQSPTHLIKTRGQQVTLRCSSQSGHNTVSWYQQALGQGPQFIFQYYREEENGRGNFPPRFSGLQFPNYSSELNVNALELDDSALYLCASSFSTSPSGANVLTFGAGSRLTVL.

This clone showed up just once. This chain uses TRBV19 with TRBJ1-2, with D unresolved. The CDR3 sequence is 13 residues long. The germline V gene encodes CDR1 LNHDA and CDR2 SQIVND (reference sequence). V lost 7 bases and J 2 bases, leaving 11 bases between the germline ends. The chain's CDR3 is CASTAGRNYGYTF. The CDR3 nucleotides are TGTGCCAGTACCGCGGGAAGAAACTATGGCTACACCTTC.

The chain employs TRBV19 and TRBJ2-7; possibly TRBD2 for D (5 bases). The CDR3 runs 15 residues. From germline, CDR1 is LNHDA and CDR2 SQIVND (reference sequence). The V gene lost 0 bases and the J gene lost 5 bases, with 14 bases spanning the gap. The DNA for the CDR3 is TGTGCCAGTAGTATAGAAGGGCTAGCTTCCGACGAGCAGTACTTC. It encodes CASSIEGLASDEQYF.

The CDR3 protein is CASSLDGGWTEQFF. CDR3 DNA sequence: TGCGCCAGCAGCTTGGATGGGGGGTGGACTGAGCAGTTCTTC. The chain couples TRBV5-1 to TRBJ2-1, with D perhaps TRBD2 (6 bases). Germline V gene lookup returns CDR1 SGHRS and CDR2 YFSETQ. V was cut by 0 bases and J by 9 bases, with 13 bases left in between. This CDR3 is 14 amino acids long.

The chain combines TRBV6-6 with TRBJ2-3; TRBD2 is a possible D gene (5 bases). V lost 5 bases to trimming and J lost 2 bases, with 5 bases between them. CDR3 size: 12 residues. Germline V lookup: CDR1 MNHNY, CDR2 SVGAGI (reference sequence). In DNA form, the CDR3 reads TGTGCCAGCAGTCTAGCCACAGATACGCAGTATTTT. Encoded protein: CASSLATDTQYF.

This chain joins TRBV2 and TRBJ2-2; 8 bases are shared with TRBD1. The CDR3 is 15 residues long. The ends lost 8 bases at V and 0 bases at J; junction bases unmatched: 5. Germline V gene lookup returns CDR1 SNHLY and CDR2 FYNNEI. The CDR3 bases are TGTGCCAGCCATGGACAGGGTTCGAACACCGGGGAGCTGTTTTTT. This codes for CASHGQGSNTGELFF.

This chain joins TRBV28 and TRBJ2-3; D is perhaps TRBD2 (6 bases). Between the trimmed V and J ends, which lost 6 bases and 4 bases, there was a span of 14 bases. There are 14 residues in the CDR3. In germline, CDR1 is MDHEN, CDR2 SYDVKM. For the CDR3, the DNA is TGTGCCAGCAGATACGGGGGACCACCAGATACGCAGTATTTT. It translates to CASRYGGPPDTQYF.

This chain joins TRBV2 and TRBJ1-2; D gene unclear. CDR1 and CDR2 (germline): SNHLY, FYNNEI. The CDR3 runs to 14 residues. Between the trimmed V and J ends, which lost 2 bases and 4 bases, there was a span of 11 bases. This CDR3 is CASSEMAGGYGYTF. CDR3 in DNA: TGTGCCAGCAGTGAAATGGCAGGTGGCTATGGCTACACCTTC.

This clone was detected only a few times. The chain combines TRBV4-3 with TRBJ2-3, with 11 bases lining up with TRBD2. Germline V gives CDR1 LGHNA, CDR2 YSLEER. V lost 1 base to trimming and J lost 1 base; unmatched junction nucleotides: 4. This CDR3 comprises 17 residues. The CDR3 DNA follows: TGCGCCAGCAGCCAAGGGGCACTAGCGGGGGGCACAGATACGCAGTATTTT. Protein product: CASSQGALAGGTDTQYF.

This clone was seen just once. CDR3 sequence (DNA): TGTGCCAGCAGCTCCGGCGGACAGGGTGCAGAGACCCAGTACTTC. It translates to CASSSGGQGAETQYF. The V gene is TRBV7-6, the J gene TRBJ2-5; 8 nucleotides agree with TRBD1. The CDR3 has 15 amino acids. Germline trimming cut 4 bases from V and 4 bases from J; bases unmatched to any gene: 8. Per germline, CDR1 SGHVS and CDR2 FNYEAQ.

V is TRBV6-5 and J is TRBJ2-2, with a tentative D call TRBD2 (6 bases). Germline CDR1 reads MNHEY; CDR2 reads SVGAGI. The CDR3 extends over 15 amino acids. The V end lost 10 bases, the J end lost 2 bases, and 17 bases lay between the germline ends. CDR3 region: CATRDGGVNTGELFF. CDR3 nucleotide sequence: TGTGCCACCAGGGATGGCGGGGTCAACACCGGGGAGCTGTTTTTT.

The chain couples TRBV29-1 to TRBJ2-3; no definite D call. Germline CDR1 is SQVTM and CDR2 is ANQGSEA. V gave up 0 bases and J gave up 6 bases, with 10 bases separating them. This CDR3 is built from 13 residues. This CDR3 reads CSVEEAPKDTQYF. For the CDR3, the DNA is TGCAGCGTTGAAGAGGCCCCGAAGGATACGCAGTATTTT.

The chain has TRBV5-4 and TRBJ2-1; 8 bases are shared with TRBD2. Germline lookup yields CDR1 SGHNT and CDR2 YYREEE (reference sequence). The CDR3 has 15 amino acids. V was pared by 3 bases and J by 9 bases, with 11 bases of the junction left unmatched. CDR3 amino acids: CASSSSGGPVSEQFF. CDR3 bases: TGTGCCAGCAGCTCTTCGGGGGGGCCGGTAAGTGAGCAGTTCTTC.

In this sample, this clone turned up a few times. The chain has TRBV7-2 and TRBJ2-2, with D maybe TRBD1 (6 bases). This CDR3 has 16 residues. Trimming left V 2 bases short and J 2 bases short, with 12 bases between. Germline-derived CDR1 and CDR2 are SGHTA and FQGNSA. The DNA of the CDR3 is TGTGCCAGCAGCTTACAGGGGACCCGCAACACCGGGGAGCTGTTTTTT. Translation gives CASSLQGTRNTGELFF.